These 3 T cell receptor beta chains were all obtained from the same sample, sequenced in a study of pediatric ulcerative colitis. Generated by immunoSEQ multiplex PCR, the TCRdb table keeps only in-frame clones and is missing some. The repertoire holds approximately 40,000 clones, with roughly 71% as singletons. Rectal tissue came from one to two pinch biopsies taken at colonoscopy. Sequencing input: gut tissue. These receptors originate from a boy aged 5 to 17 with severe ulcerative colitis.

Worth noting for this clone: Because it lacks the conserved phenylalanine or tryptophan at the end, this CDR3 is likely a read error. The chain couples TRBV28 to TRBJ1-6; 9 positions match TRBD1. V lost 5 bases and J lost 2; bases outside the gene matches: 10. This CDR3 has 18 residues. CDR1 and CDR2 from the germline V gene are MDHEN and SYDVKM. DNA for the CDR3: TGTGCCAGCAGTGAGCATGGACAGGGGATTACCTATAATTCACCCCTCCACCTT. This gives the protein CASSEHGQGITYNSPLHL.

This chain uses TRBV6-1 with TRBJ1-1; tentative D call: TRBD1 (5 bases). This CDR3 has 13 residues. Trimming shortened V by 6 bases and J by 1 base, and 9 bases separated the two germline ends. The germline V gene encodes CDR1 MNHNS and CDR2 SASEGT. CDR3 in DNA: TGTGCCAGCAGGTTACAGGAGAACACTGAAGCTTTCTTT. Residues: CASRLQENTEAFF.

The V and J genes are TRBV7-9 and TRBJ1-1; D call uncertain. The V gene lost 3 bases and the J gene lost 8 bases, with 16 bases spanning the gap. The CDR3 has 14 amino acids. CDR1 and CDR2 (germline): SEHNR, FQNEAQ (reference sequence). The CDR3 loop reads CASSLGTGGWEAFF. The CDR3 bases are TGTGCCAGCAGCTTGGGTACCGGCGGTTGGGAAGCTTTCTTT.